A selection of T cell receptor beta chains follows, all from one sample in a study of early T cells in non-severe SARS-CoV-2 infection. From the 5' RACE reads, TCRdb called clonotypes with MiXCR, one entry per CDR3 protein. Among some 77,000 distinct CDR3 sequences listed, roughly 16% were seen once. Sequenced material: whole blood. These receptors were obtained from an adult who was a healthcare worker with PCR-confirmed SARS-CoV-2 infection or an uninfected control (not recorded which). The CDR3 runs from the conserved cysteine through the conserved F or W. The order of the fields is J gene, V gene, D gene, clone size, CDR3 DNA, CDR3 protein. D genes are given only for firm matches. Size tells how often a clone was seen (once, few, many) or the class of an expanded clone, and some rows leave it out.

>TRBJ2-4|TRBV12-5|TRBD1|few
TGTGCTAGTGGTTTGGGACTAAAGACAGGGATCTTAGCCAAAAACATTCAGTACTTC
CASGLGLKTGILAKNIQYF
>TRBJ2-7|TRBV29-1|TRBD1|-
TGCAGCGTGTTCCGGGACAGGGCCCACGAGCAGTACTTC
CSVFRDRAHEQYF
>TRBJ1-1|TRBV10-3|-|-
TGTGCCATCAGTGGGCGGAGGAACACTGAAGCTTTCTTT
CAISGRRNTEAFF
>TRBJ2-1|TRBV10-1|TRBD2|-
TGCGCCAGCAGTGAGGGTGGACTAGCGGATAATGAGCAGTTCTTC
CASSEGGLADNEQFF
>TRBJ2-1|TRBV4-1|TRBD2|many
TGCGCCAGCAGCCCTCGAGCCAGCGGGAGAGGCAATGAGCAGTTCTTC
CASSPRASGRGNEQFF
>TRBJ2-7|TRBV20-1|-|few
TGCAGTGCTCGTCCACCGGGACTGTCCTACGAGCAGTACTTC
CSARPPGLSYEQYF
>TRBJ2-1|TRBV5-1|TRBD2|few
TGCGCCAGCAGCAATGACGGGACTAGTGGTCTGCGGTTCTTC
CASSNDGTSGLRFF
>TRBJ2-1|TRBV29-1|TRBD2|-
TGCAGCGTTAGCGGGGGGGCGGATGAGCAGTTCTTC
CSVSGGADEQFF
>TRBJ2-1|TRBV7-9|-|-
TGTGCCAGCAGCCGTCACGTGGCGGCGCAGATCGGTGAGCAGTTCTTC
CASSRHVAAQIGEQFF
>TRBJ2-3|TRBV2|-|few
TGTGCCAGTGGTAGTCGGAGGGTGGATACGCAGTATTTT
CASGSRRVDTQYF
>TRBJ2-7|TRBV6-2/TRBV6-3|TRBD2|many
TGTGCCAGCAGTTTCCGACTAGCGGAGAGATACTACGAGCAGTACTTC
CASSFRLAERYYEQYF
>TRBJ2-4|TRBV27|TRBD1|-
TGTGCCAGCAGTTCCAGGGACAGGGCGGAAGACATTCAGTACTTC
CASSSRDRAEDIQYF
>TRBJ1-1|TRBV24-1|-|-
TGTGCCACCAGTGGACAGATGAACACTGAAGCTTTCTTT
CATSGQMNTEAFF
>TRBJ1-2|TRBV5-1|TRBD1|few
TGCGCCAGCAGCTTCGGGACAGAATATGGCTACACCTTC
CASSFGTEYGYTF
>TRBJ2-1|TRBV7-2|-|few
TGTGCCAGCAGCTTATTCCGGCAGGATTTATACAATGAGCAGTTCTTC
CASSLFRQDLYNEQFF
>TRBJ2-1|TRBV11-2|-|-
TGTGCCAGCAGCTTAGATTATCGGGCTCTCTCCTACAATGAGCAGTTCTTC
CASSLDYRALSYNEQFF
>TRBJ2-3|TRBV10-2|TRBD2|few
TGCGCCAGCAGTGAGCCACCGACTAGCGGTGGGCGTTTAATTTCCGCAGATACGCAGTATTTT
CASSEPPTSGGRLISADTQYF
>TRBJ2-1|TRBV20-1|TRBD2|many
TGCAGTGCCCCGACTAGCGGGACTAAGAATGAGCAGTTCTTC
CSAPTSGTKNEQFF
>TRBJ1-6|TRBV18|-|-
TGTGCCAGCTCACCCGAACATGATAATTCACCCCTCCACTTT
CASSPEHDNSPLHF
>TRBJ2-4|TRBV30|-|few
TGTGCCTGGAGTTCGGGGGTTCTACTAGCCAAAAACATTCAGTACTTC
CAWSSGVLLAKNIQYF
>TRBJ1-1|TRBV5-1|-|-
TGCGCCAGCAGCTCAATGACAGGTATGAACACTGAAGCTTTCTTT
CASSSMTGMNTEAFF
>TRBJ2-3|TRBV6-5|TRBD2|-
TGTGCCAGCAGTTACGTAGCGGGAACCACAGATACGCAGTATTTT
CASSYVAGTTDTQYF
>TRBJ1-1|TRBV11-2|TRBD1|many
TGTGCCAGCAGCTTACAGGGGGGGACTGAAGCTTTCTTT
CASSLQGGTEAFF
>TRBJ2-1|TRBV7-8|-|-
TGTGCCAGCAGCTTAGGCCATGAGCAGTTCTTC
CASSLGHEQFF
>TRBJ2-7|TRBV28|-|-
TGTGCCAGCAGTTTATTGCCGAACTACGAGCAGTACTTC
CASSLLPNYEQYF
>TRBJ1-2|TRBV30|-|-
TGTGCCTGGAGCGGGACTTATGGCTACACCTTC
CAWSGTYGYTF
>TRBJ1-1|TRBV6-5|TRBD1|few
TGTGCCAGCAGTAGCCCGGGGACAGGGGAGACTGAAGCTTTCTTT
CASSSPGTGETEAFF
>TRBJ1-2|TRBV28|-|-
TGTGCCAGCCAAATAACAGGGATCTATGGCTACACCTTC
CASQITGIYGYTF
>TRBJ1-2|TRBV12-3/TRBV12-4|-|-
TGTGCCAGCAGTTTAGCAGGTTGGGGCTACACCTTC
CASSLAGWGYTF
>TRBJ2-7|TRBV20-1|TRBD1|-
TGCAGTGCCCTCAAAGGGGAAGGGGGCAGGAACTCCTACGAGCAGTACTTC
CSALKGEGGRNSYEQYF
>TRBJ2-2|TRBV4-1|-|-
TGCGCCAGCAGCGAAGGGGGTTTAAGTAGGACCGGGGAGCTGTTTTTT
CASSEGGLSRTGELFF
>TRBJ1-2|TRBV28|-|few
TGTGCCAGCAGTTTATTGTATATTGCGGCAGTAGACTATGGCTACACCTTC
CASSLLYIAAVDYGYTF
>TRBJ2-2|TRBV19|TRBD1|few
TGTGCCAGTAGCGTCGAACAGGGGGCTATTACCGGGGAGCTGTTTTTT
CASSVEQGAITGELFF
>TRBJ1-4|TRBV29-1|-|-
TGCAGCGTCCTGGGCAGTTATAATGAAAAACTGTTTTTT
CSVLGSYNEKLFF
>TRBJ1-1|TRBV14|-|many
TGTGCCAGCAGCCAAGGGGGGGGGCTGGCCACTGAAGCTTTCTTT
CASSQGGGLATEAFF
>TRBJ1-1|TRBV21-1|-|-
TGTGCCAGCAGCAGAGGGACAGGGCTGAACACTGAAGCTTTCTTT
CASSRGTGLNTEAFF
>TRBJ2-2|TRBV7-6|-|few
TGTGCCAGCAGTTCGATCCCTCGGGCGGCAAACACCGGGGAGCTGTTTTTT
CASSSIPRAANTGELFF
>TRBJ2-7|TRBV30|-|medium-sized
TGTGCCTGGAACGACAGGATGAGCTACGAGCAGTACTTC
CAWNDRMSYEQYF
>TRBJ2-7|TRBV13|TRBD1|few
TGTGCCAGCAGCTTAGTCCGGGACAGGGCTTCCTACGAGCAGTACTTC
CASSLVRDRASYEQYF
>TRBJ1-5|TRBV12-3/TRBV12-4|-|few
TGTGCCAGCAGTTTCGTCGACGGTAATCAGCCCCAGCATTTT
CASSFVDGNQPQHF
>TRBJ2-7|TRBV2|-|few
TGTGCCAGCAGGAACGGACAGCTCTACGAGCAGTACTTC
CASRNGQLYEQYF
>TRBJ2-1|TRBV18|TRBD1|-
TGTGCCAGCTCAACCGACAGGGTCGGCTACAATGAGCAGTTCTTC
CASSTDRVGYNEQFF
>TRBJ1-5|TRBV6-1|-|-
TGTGCCAGCAGTCACAGCTTTAGCAATCAGCCCCAGCATTTT
CASSHSFSNQPQHF
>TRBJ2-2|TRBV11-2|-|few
TGTGCCAGCAGCTTAGGACTAGTTACCACCGGGGAGCTGTTTTTT
CASSLGLVTTGELFF
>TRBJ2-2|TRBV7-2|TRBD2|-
TGTGCCAGCAGCCACCAGGAGCGGGAGAGAATCGGGGAGCTGTTTTTT
CASSHQERERIGELFF
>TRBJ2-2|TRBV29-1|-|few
TGCAGCGTTGCTCCGGGTGGCACCGGGGAGCTGTTTTTT
CSVAPGGTGELFF
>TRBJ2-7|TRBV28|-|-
TGTGCCAGCAGTTATGGGACCACCTACGAGCAGTACTTC
CASSYGTTYEQYF
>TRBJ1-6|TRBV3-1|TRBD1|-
TGTGCCAGCAGCCAAGTGGGACAGGGAGGATCACCCCTCCACTTT
CASSQVGQGGSPLHF
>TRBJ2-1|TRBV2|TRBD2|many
TGTGCCAGCAGTCGGGAGGCCCACTCCTACAATGAGCAGTTCTTC
CASSREAHSYNEQFF
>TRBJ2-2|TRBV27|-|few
TGTGCCAGCAAAAGAACCGGGGAGCTGTTTTTT
CASKRTGELFF
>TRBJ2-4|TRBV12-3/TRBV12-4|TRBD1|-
TGTGCCAGCAGCCCACAGGGGGCGGTGAACATTCAGTACTTC
CASSPQGAVNIQYF